This is a list of T cell receptor beta chains from one sample in a study of control samples from healthy donors and cancer patients. Profiling relied on immunoSEQ multiplex PCR, and the TCRdb table lists in-frame clones only, not all of them. The profile shows over 110,000 clones, roughly nine tenths of them singletons. Source material: blood. These receptors all come from a woman between 25 and 40 years old in good health. Both conserved end residues are part of each CDR3. A D gene is named only where the DNA matches it firmly. Size tells how often a clone was seen (once, few, many) or the class of an expanded clone, and some rows leave it out.

v_call,clone_size,cdr3_length,j_call,d_call,cdr3_aa,cdr3_nt
TRBV9,once,15,TRBJ2-3,-,CASSVGGWGTDTQYF,TGTGCCAGCAGCGTAGGAGGTTGGGGGACAGATACGCAGTATTTT
TRBV10-3,-,14,TRBJ2-7,-,CAISVEVSSYEQYF,TGTGCCATCAGTGTGGAGGTGAGCTCCTACGAGCAGTACTTC
TRBV18,-,14,TRBJ2-7,TRBD1,CASSLPGQGLEQYF,TGTGCCAGCTCACTCCCGGGACAGGGACTCGAGCAGTACTTC
TRBV2,few,15,TRBJ1-2,-,CASSVGGGGMDGYTF,TGTGCCAGCAGTGTTGGCGGGGGAGGCATGGATGGCTACACCTTC
TRBV5-4,-,14,TRBJ1-1,-,CASSFLGSGTEAFF,TGTGCCAGCAGCTTTCTAGGGTCGGGCACTGAAGCTTTCTTT
TRBV13,-,17,TRBJ1-2,TRBD1,CASSGRTGGKGGYGYTF,TGTGCCAGCAGCGGGAGGACAGGGGGCAAGGGGGGCTATGGCTACACCTTC
TRBV27,-,13,TRBJ1-6,-,CASRPQYNSPLHF,TGTGCCAGCAGACCTCAGTATAATTCACCCCTCCACTTT
TRBV7-9,-,15,TRBJ1-1,-,CASRRENLPNTEAFF,TGTGCCAGCAGAAGAGAGAACCTGCCGAACACTGAAGCTTTCTTT
TRBV5-6,-,13,TRBJ2-7,TRBD2,CASSSGLAYEQYF,TGTGCCAGCAGCTCGGGACTAGCCTACGAGCAGTACTTC
TRBV7-2,-,14,TRBJ1-1,-,CASSSHRVNTEAFF,TGTGCCAGCAGCTCCCACAGGGTGAACACTGAAGCTTTCTTT
TRBV2,-,15,TRBJ2-7,-,CASSLPGPFSYEQYF,TGTGCCAGCAGCCTCCCGGGACCTTTCTCCTACGAGCAGTACTTC
TRBV2,-,12,TRBJ1-2,-,CASSDPGPGYTF,TGTGCCAGCAGTGATCCGGGTCCCGGCTACACCTTC
TRBV4-2,-,14,TRBJ1-2,TRBD1,CASSLETGGYGYTF,TGTGCCAGCAGCCTCGAGACAGGGGGCTATGGCTACACCTTC
TRBV6-5,-,13,TRBJ1-2,-,CASSYSTGGGYTF,TGTGCCAGCAGTTACTCGACGGGGGGAGGCTACACCTTC
TRBV7-8,-,11,TRBJ2-1,-,CASTSPGRQFF,TGTGCCAGCACCTCCCCAGGGAGGCAGTTCTTC
TRBV5-1,-,15,TRBJ1-1,TRBD1,CASSSDRRMNTEAFF,TGCGCCAGCAGCTCGGACAGGCGGATGAACACTGAAGCTTTCTTT
TRBV19,-,13,TRBJ1-2,TRBD1,CASSRQGIYGYTF,TGTGCCAGTAGCCGACAGGGTATCTATGGCTACACCTTC
TRBV12-3/TRBV12-4,-,13,TRBJ2-3,-,CASTALRTDTQYF,TGTGCCAGCACCGCCCTCCGTACGGATACGCAGTATTTT
TRBV11-3,-,14,TRBJ1-1,TRBD1,CASSPGGSGTEAFF,TGTGCCAGCAGCCCAGGGGGCTCGGGGACTGAAGCTTTCTTT
TRBV6-5,-,14,TRBJ2-1,TRBD1,CASRKRDRYNEQFF,TGTGCCAGCAGAAAACGGGACAGATACAATGAGCAGTTCTTC
TRBV5-5,-,16,TRBJ2-2,TRBD2,CASTTTSGSNTGELFF,TGTGCCAGCACCACGACTAGCGGGTCGAACACCGGGGAGCTGTTTTTT
TRBV27,once,16,TRBJ2-7,TRBD2,CASSPRTSGATYEQYF,TGTGCCAGCAGTCCAAGGACTAGCGGGGCAACCTACGAGCAGTACTTC
TRBV7-6,once,15,TRBJ2-7,TRBD1,CASSLGQGRPYEQYF,TGTGCCAGCAGCCTCGGACAGGGGAGGCCCTACGAGCAGTACTTC
TRBV4-2,few,14,TRBJ2-7,TRBD2,CASSQDRGRREQYF,TGTGCCAGCAGCCAAGATCGCGGGAGGCGGGAGCAGTACTTC
TRBV7-2,-,15,TRBJ2-7,TRBD2,CASSFVTSGSREQYF,TGTGCCAGCAGCTTTGTTACTAGCGGGAGCCGCGAGCAGTACTTC
TRBV11-2,-,11,TRBJ2-5,-,CASSFQETQYF,TGTGCCAGCAGCTTTCAAGAGACCCAGTACTTC
TRBV30,-,12,TRBJ1-5,-,CAWSRTDQPQHF,TGTGCCTGGAGTAGGACAGATCAGCCCCAGCATTTT
TRBV5-5,few,16,TRBJ1-4,-,CASSLGIGQGGIGLFF,TGTGCCAGCAGCTTGGGAATCGGGCAGGGAGGAATAGGACTGTTTTTT
TRBV3-1/TRBV3-2,-,13,TRBJ1-6,-,CASSQEKGSPLHF,TGTGCCAGCAGCCAAGAAAAGGGATCACCCCTCCACTTT
TRBV29-1,once,12,TRBJ2-1,-,CSVGGGYNEQFF,TGCAGCGTTGGGGGCGGCTACAATGAGCAGTTCTTC
TRBV7-3,-,15,TRBJ1-6,TRBD1,CASSSGQGDWSPLHF,TGTGCCAGCAGCTCCGGACAGGGGGATTGGTCACCCCTCCACTTT
TRBV11-1,-,14,TRBJ1-1,-,CASSLSRRNTEAFF,TGTGCCAGCAGCTTAAGTCGACGTAACACTGAAGCTTTCTTT
TRBV14,-,13,TRBJ1-6,TRBD1,CASSRDSNSPLHF,TGTGCCAGCAGCAGGGACAGTAATTCACCCCTCCACTTT
TRBV13,-,15,TRBJ1-6,-,CASSLGGGSGSPLHF,TGTGCCAGCAGCTTAGGCGGAGGGAGCGGGTCACCCCTCCACTTT
TRBV6-2/TRBV6-3,-,13,TRBJ1-2,-,CASSKPSGVGYTF,TGTGCCAGCAGTAAGCCTTCGGGGGTGGGCTACACCTTC
TRBV4-2,-,12,TRBJ1-4,-,CASSLVGGELFF,TGTGCCAGCAGCCTGGTGGGAGGGGAACTGTTTTTT
TRBV14,-,17,TRBJ2-1,TRBD2,CASSPRIGGFSYNEQFF,TGTGCCAGCAGCCCCCGAATCGGGGGGTTCTCCTACAATGAGCAGTTCTTC
TRBV7-8,-,13,TRBJ2-7,-,CASSLPPSYEQYF,TGTGCCAGCAGCTTACCGCCATCCTACGAGCAGTACTTC
TRBV28,-,14,TRBJ1-1,-,CASRPDRTLTEAFF,TGTGCCAGCAGACCCGACAGGACACTCACTGAAGCTTTCTTT
TRBV6-4,-,14,TRBJ2-3,-,CASSEGGGTDTQYF,TGTGCCAGCAGTGAGGGTGGCGGCACAGATACGCAGTATTTT
TRBV19,-,16,TRBJ1-6,-,CASSIFGLRSNSPLHF,TGTGCCAGTAGTATTTTTGGGCTGCGGTCGAATTCACCCCTCCACTTT
TRBV27,-,14,TRBJ1-2,TRBD1,CASRWGQGIYGYTF,TGTGCCAGCAGATGGGGACAGGGGATCTATGGCTACACCTTC
TRBV2,-,14,TRBJ1-1,TRBD1,CASSAGQIIAEAFF,TGTGCCAGCAGTGCGGGACAGATCATAGCTGAAGCTTTCTTT
TRBV19,-,16,TRBJ2-4,TRBD2,CASSIVTSGNKNIQYF,TGTGCCAGTAGTATCGTCACTAGCGGGAACAAAAACATTCAGTACTTC
TRBV19,-,17,TRBJ1-6,TRBD1,CASRRQGATAVSSPLHF,TGTGCCAGTAGGAGGCAGGGGGCGACGGCGGTGTCTTCACCCCTCCACTTT
TRBV11-3,-,17,TRBJ2-2,-,CASSLEWGAENTGELFF,TGTGCCAGCAGCTTAGAGTGGGGGGCAGAGAACACCGGGGAGCTGTTTTTT
TRBV6-5,-,11,TRBJ2-7,-,CASYGTYEQYF,TGTGCCAGCTACGGAACCTACGAGCAGTACTTC
TRBV29-1,-,17,TRBJ1-1,-,CSVEAPGRVGRNTEAFF,TGCAGCGTTGAAGCTCCCGGCAGGGTGGGCCGGAACACTGAAGCTTTCTTT
TRBV7-2,-,15,TRBJ1-2,-,CASSWGQAHGGGYTF,TGTGCCAGCAGCTGGGGCCAGGCACACGGGGGTGGCTACACCTTC
TRBV15,-,17,TRBJ2-1,-,CATSRDDRTFQYNEQFF,TGTGCCACCAGCAGAGATGATCGGACTTTTCAGTACAATGAGCAGTTCTTC
TRBV3-1/TRBV3-2,-,17,TRBJ2-1,TRBD2,CASSPLRASGNLNEQFF,TGTGCCAGCAGCCCCCTAAGGGCTAGCGGGAATCTCAATGAGCAGTTCTTC
TRBV3-1/TRBV3-2,-,12,TRBJ1-1,-,CASSQGITEAFF,TGTGCCAGCAGCCAAGGGATAACTGAAGCTTTCTTT
TRBV5-1,-,16,TRBJ1-4,TRBD1,CASSLEGTGKNEKLFF,TGCGCCAGCAGCTTGGAAGGGACAGGAAAGAATGAAAAACTGTTTTTT